This T cell receptor (beta chain) originates from a study of cytomegalovirus exposure and HLA in healthy donors. The PCR used 60 Vbeta and 13 Jbeta primers. Sequencing used immunoSEQ multiplex PCR; TCRdb keeps in-frame clones, though not all of them. The sample records about 150,000 clones, roughly two thirds being singletons. Looked up from germline, CDR1 is LGHNA and CDR2 is YNFKEQ. The CDR3 covers 16 residues. Trimming cost V 0 bases and J 5 bases, with 13 bases left between them. Study conclusions and caveats: Further analysis, carried out later, found HLA-associated TCR beta chains more clonally expanded than equally common other chains. As a later analysis revealed, most CMV-associated TCR beta chains appeared HLA-restricted.

As regards this clone: Its cognate antigen is unknown.

The V and J genes are TRBV4-2 and TRBJ2-2, with D maybe TRBD1 (5 bases). The TCR sequence derives from a male donor in good health and CMV-seronegative. Sequencing was performed on PBMCs. For the CDR3, the DNA is TGTGCCAGCAGCCAAGAGGGGCAAAGCGTAACCGGGGAGCTGTTTTTT. Residues: CASSQEGQSVTGELFF.